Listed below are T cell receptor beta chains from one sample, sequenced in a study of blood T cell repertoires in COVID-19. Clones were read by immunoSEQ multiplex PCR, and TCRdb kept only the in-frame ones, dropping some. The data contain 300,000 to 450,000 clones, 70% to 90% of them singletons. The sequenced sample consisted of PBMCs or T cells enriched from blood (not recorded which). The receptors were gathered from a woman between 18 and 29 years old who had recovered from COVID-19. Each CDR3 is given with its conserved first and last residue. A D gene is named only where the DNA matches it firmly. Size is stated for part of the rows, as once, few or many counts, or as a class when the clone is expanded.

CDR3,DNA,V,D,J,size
CATNRREKETQYF,TGTGCCACCAACCGGCGGGAAAAAGAGACCCAGTACTTC,TRBV5-8,.,TRBJ2-5,.
CASSLVLIAEQFF,TGTGCCAGCAGCTTAGTACTCATAGCGGAGCAGTTCTTC,TRBV11-2,.,TRBJ2-1,.
CASSESSGTGELFF,TGTGCCAGCAGTGAATCCTCGGGCACCGGGGAGCTGTTTTTT,TRBV2,.,TRBJ2-2,few
CAWTGTAYGYTF,TGTGCCTGGACCGGGACAGCTTATGGCTACACCTTC,TRBV30,TRBD1,TRBJ1-2,.
CASSSRGTGAVNSPLHF,TGTGCCAGCAGCTCGCGGGGGACAGGGGCCGTTAATTCACCCCTCCACTTT,TRBV7-2,TRBD1,TRBJ1-6,.
CATYRDRGQLANYGYTF,TGTGCCACCTATCGGGACAGGGGGCAGTTGGCGAACTATGGCTACACCTTC,TRBV2,TRBD1,TRBJ1-2,once
CASSLGPSVGGTDTQYF,TGTGCCAGCAGCTTAGGTCCATCGGTTGGAGGCACAGATACGCAGTATTTT,TRBV7-9,.,TRBJ2-3,.
CASSSHPTSGGHNEQFF,TGTGCCAGCAGCTCTCATCCCACTAGCGGGGGGCACAATGAGCAGTTCTTC,TRBV7-2,TRBD2,TRBJ2-1,.
CASSGMRTVTPQAQYF,TGTGCCAGCAGTGGAATGCGGACAGTAACCCCTCAGGCCCAGTACTTC,TRBV6-1,.,TRBJ2-5,once
CASSFSGGNQPQHF,TGTGCCAGCAGTTTCAGCGGGGGCAATCAGCCCCAGCATTTT,TRBV27,.,TRBJ1-5,.
CASSQGGRVVRSGYEAQHF,TGCGCCAGCAGCCAAGGAGGCAGGGTCGTACGGTCGGGCTACGAAGCCCAGCATTTT,TRBV4-1,.,TRBJ1-5,.
CASSGTGDRGYQPQHF,TGTGCCAGCAGCGGCACCGGGGACAGGGGGTATCAGCCCCAGCATTTT,TRBV21-1,.,TRBJ1-5,many
CSARITRGAFF,TGCAGTGCTAGAATCACTCGGGGGGCTTTCTTT,TRBV20-1,.,TRBJ1-1,.
CAWNGYGNEKLFF,TGTGCCTGGAATGGTTATGGCAATGAAAAACTGTTTTTT,TRBV30,.,TRBJ1-4,.
CATSRDLPGEQYF,TGTGCCACCAGCAGAGATCTCCCGGGGGAGCAGTACTTC,TRBV15,.,TRBJ2-7,.
CASSLAGTGTHEQYF,TGTGCCAGCAGCCTAGCCGGGACAGGGACCCACGAGCAGTACTTC,TRBV9,TRBD1,TRBJ2-7,.
CASSQPPGQGARVTGYTF,TGTGCCAGCAGCCAACCTCCTGGACAGGGGGCGCGTGTGACCGGCTACACCTTC,TRBV4-2,TRBD1,TRBJ1-2,.
CASSYSPTDIGGGYTF,TGTGCCAGCAGTTACTCTCCGACGGACATTGGCGGTGGCTACACCTTC,TRBV6-2/TRBV6-3,.,TRBJ1-2,.
CASDTGGVDQPQHF,TGTGCCAGCGACACAGGGGGCGTGGATCAGCCCCAGCATTTT,TRBV6-5,TRBD1,TRBJ1-5,.
CASSQVQGSINTYEQYF,TGTGCCAGCAGCCAAGTCCAGGGGTCCATCAATACTTACGAGCAGTACTTC,TRBV4-2,.,TRBJ2-7,.
CSASSEGVDEKLFF,TGCAGTGCTAGTTCCGAGGGGGTAGATGAAAAACTGTTTTTT,TRBV20-1,.,TRBJ1-4,once
CASSFWGRAGGFNEQYF,TGTGCCAGCAGTTTTTGGGGCCGGGCAGGGGGCTTCAACGAGCAGTACTTC,TRBV27,TRBD1,TRBJ2-7,.
CASRKVGQPQETQYF,TGTGCCAGCAGGAAAGTGGGACAGCCTCAAGAGACCCAGTACTTC,TRBV5-4,TRBD1,TRBJ2-5,once